The 19 T cell receptor beta chains listed next were all sequenced from one sample in a study of monozygotic twins with inflammatory bowel disease. TCRdb re-called the 5' RACE reads and shows each CDR3 protein once, DNA omitted. Recorded for this sample: around 370,000 distinct CDR3 sequences. Sequencing was done on a sample of blood. The receptors derive from a human donor with ulcerative colitis or Crohn's disease, or a healthy co-twin of an affected twin (not recorded which).

This rearrangement joins TRBV4-3 to TRBJ2-3; TCRdb picks TRBD2, but there is no DNA to check that call. The CDR3 is made up of 15 amino acids. Per the germline V gene, CDR1 is LGHNA and CDR2 is YSLEER. The CDR3 reads CASSESPHSTDTQYF.

V usage is TRBV5-1 and J usage is TRBJ2-3; TCRdb proposes TRBD1, but this gene call is untestable without DNA. The CDR3 runs 16 residues. The germline gives CDR1 SGHRS, CDR2 YFSETQ. Here the CDR3 reads CASSLVGGGRTDTQYF.

The rearrangement links TRBV5-6 to TRBJ2-5. The CDR3 totals 16 residues. Per the germline V gene, CDR1 is SGHDT and CDR2 is YYEEEE. CDR3 residues: CASSLALKVYQETQYF.

J is TRBJ2-1 and V is TRBV6-1; no DNA is available, so the TRBD2 call from TCRdb remains unchecked. The V gene's germline CDR1 is MNHNS and CDR2 SASEGT. The length of the CDR3 is 16 residues. The CDR3: CASSPLGSGGYNEQFF.

V usage is TRBV5-1 and J usage is TRBJ2-5. CDR1 SGHRS and CDR2 YFSETQ come from the germline V gene. The CDR3 runs 13 residues. The CDR3 sequence: CASSFVVQETQYF. The full variable domain, with the rest looked up from reference TRBV5-1 and TRBJ2-5, is KAGVTQTPRYLIKTRGQQVTLSCSPISGHRSVSWYQQTPGQGLQFLFEYFSETQRNKGNFPGRFSGRQFSNSRSEMNVSTLELGDSALYLCASSFVVQETQYFGPGTRLLVL.

The chain recombines TRBV6-2 or TRBV6-3 with TRBJ2-3. The CDR3 has 14 residues. The germline gives CDR1 MNHEY, CDR2 SVGEGT. The CDR3 protein is CASSWTLSTDTQYF.

The CDR3 loop is CASSVQGRGTEAFF. The gene calls are TRBV7-2 and TRBJ1-1; as DNA is missing, the TRBD1 call by TCRdb cannot be tested. This CDR3 comprises 14 residues. Germline CDR1 reads SGHTA; CDR2 reads FQGNSA.

Here the CDR3 reads CASSGRDKNTEAFF. V gene TRBV7-6 combines with J gene TRBJ1-1; TCRdb reports TRBD1, a call that lacks DNA to check it against. Germline CDR1 is SGHVS and CDR2 is FNYEAQ. The length of the CDR3 is 14 residues.

This rearrangement joins TRBV27 to TRBJ1-5; TCRdb selects TRBD1, and the lack of DNA leaves this call unchecked. The CDR3 length is 15 residues. Germline-derived CDR1 and CDR2 are MNHEY and SMNVEV (reference sequence). The CDR3 loop reads CASSHQGQGDQPQHF.

The chain recombines TRBV7-9 with TRBJ1-5; TCRdb selects TRBD1, and the lack of DNA leaves this call unchecked. CDR3 length: 16 amino acids. The V gene's germline CDR1 is SEHNR and CDR2 FQNEAQ (reference sequence). CDR3: CASSLGTGGRNQPQHF.

The chain combines TRBV28 with TRBJ1-5; TCRdb calls TRBD1, which cannot be checked without DNA. Per germline, CDR1 MDHEN and CDR2 SYDVKM. The CDR3 sequence is 12 residues long. The CDR3 region is CASSFPLGPQHF.

The rearrangement uses TRBV5-6 and TRBJ2-2; checking the TCRdb D call of TRBD2 is not possible without DNA. CDR3 size: 15 residues. Germline values: CDR1 SGHDT, CDR2 YYEEEE. CDR3 amino acids: CASSLAGALTGELFF.

This chain links TRBV29-1 with TRBJ2-7; without DNA, the TCRdb call of TRBD1 cannot be checked. Germline CDR1 SQVTM, CDR2 ANQGSEA. CDR3 length: 15 amino acids. The CDR3 sequence: CSVGTPGQGAYEQYF.

The chain couples TRBV6-5 to TRBJ2-1; TCRdb selects TRBD1, and the lack of DNA leaves this call unchecked. This CDR3 has 13 amino acids. Germline CDR1 and CDR2: MNHEY and SVGAGI. The CDR3 here is CASSYWGNNEQFF.

The V gene is TRBV9, the J gene TRBJ2-3. Germline CDR1 SGDLS, CDR2 YYNGEE. The CDR3 loop spans 16 amino acids. CDR3 residues: CASSVVEVLSTDTQYF.

This chain connects TRBV5-1 to TRBJ2-3; the D gene TCRdb calls, TRBD1, cannot be checked with no DNA. The CDR3 length is 16 residues. CDR1 is SGHRS, CDR2 YFSETQ, per germline. The CDR3 here is CASSNPGQGWADTQYF.

J is TRBJ2-2 and V is TRBV12-3 or TRBV12-4; TCRdb picks TRBD1, but there is no DNA to check that call. The CDR3 extends over 16 amino acids. The CDR3 sequence is CASSLARGPSTGELFF.

V usage is TRBV20-1 and J usage is TRBJ1-1. Looked up from germline, CDR1 is DFQATT and CDR2 is SNEGSKA (reference sequence). The CDR3 runs to 14 residues. The CDR3 here is CSATITVMNTEAFF.

The gene calls are TRBV9 and TRBJ2-7; TCRdb outputs TRBD2, but without DNA this stays unchecked. CDR3 length: 15 residues. Germline CDR1 SGDLS, CDR2 YYNGEE. This CDR3 reads CASSASGGKVYEQYF.